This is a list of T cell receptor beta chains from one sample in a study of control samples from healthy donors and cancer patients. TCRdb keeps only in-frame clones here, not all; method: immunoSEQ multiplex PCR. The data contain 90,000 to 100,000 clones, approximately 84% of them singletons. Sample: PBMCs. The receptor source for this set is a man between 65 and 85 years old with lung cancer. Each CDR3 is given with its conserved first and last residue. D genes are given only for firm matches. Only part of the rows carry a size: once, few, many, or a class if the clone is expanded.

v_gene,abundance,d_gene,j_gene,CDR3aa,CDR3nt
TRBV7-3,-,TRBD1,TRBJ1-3,CASSQAGTGGAGNTIYF,TGTGCCAGCAGCCAAGCCGGGACAGGGGGGGCTGGAAACACCATATATTTT
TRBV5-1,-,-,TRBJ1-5,CASSLAGQGSNQPQHF,TGCGCCAGCAGCTTGGCCGGGCAGGGTAGCAATCAGCCCCAGCATTTT
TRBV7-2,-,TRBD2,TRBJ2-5,CASSLAGTSVQETQYF,TGTGCCAGCAGCTTAGCCGGGACTAGCGTTCAAGAGACCCAGTACTTC
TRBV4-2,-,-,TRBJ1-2,CASSQDPTVSYGYTF,TGTGCCAGCAGCCAAGACCCGACAGTAAGCTATGGCTACACCTTC
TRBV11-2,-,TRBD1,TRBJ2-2,CASSSDRTWTGELFF,TGTGCCAGCAGCTCGGACAGGACCTGGACCGGGGAGCTGTTTTTT
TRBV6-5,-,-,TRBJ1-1,CASTPSGGLRRAFF,TGTGCCAGCACCCCCTCGGGAGGATTACGACGGGCTTTCTTT
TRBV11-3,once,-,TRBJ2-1,CASSPGENGEQFF,TGTGCCAGCAGCCCCGGCGAGAATGGGGAGCAGTTCTTC
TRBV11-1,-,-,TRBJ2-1,CASSSMGVGAYNEQFF,TGTGCCAGCAGCTCGATGGGGGTTGGGGCCTACAATGAGCAGTTCTTC
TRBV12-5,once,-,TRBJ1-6,CASGLVRGRLGDSPLHF,TGTGCTAGTGGTTTGGTACGTGGACGCCTCGGGGATTCACCCCTCCACTTT
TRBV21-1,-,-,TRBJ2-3,CASSKERRGGADTQYF,TGTGCCAGCAGCAAAGAGAGGCGGGGGGGCGCAGATACGCAGTATTTT